This T cell receptor beta chain was sequenced for a study of cytomegalovirus exposure and HLA in healthy donors. Study-level background: Genetic ancestry analysis placed approximately 78% of the approximately 390 donors that were genotyped in the Caucasian-associated cluster.

Regarding the study as a whole: Rarity marked most TCR sequences, yet some public TCRs occurred in many donors.

Worth noting for this clone: No antigen is known for it.

In the PCR, 60 Vbeta and 13 Jbeta primers were used. Repertoires were generated with immunoSEQ multiplex PCR, while TCRdb's copy carries only in-frame clones and drops some. The sample has some 130,000 clones, 60% to 75% seen once. Germline assignment: CDR1 SGHRS and CDR2 YFSETQ. The CDR3 has 16 residues. V dropped 3 bases and J dropped 0; count of bases not matched to a gene: 5. The chain combines TRBV5-1 with TRBJ2-1; 8 positions match TRBD2. The receptor was derived from a human donor in good health. The material sequenced was PBMCs. The chain's CDR3 is CASSSGLASSYNEQFF. The DNA for the CDR3 is TGCGCCAGCAGCTCCGGACTAGCATCCTCCTACAATGAGCAGTTCTTC.